This T cell receptor (beta chain) was profiled in a study of CD4 T cells in relation to SARS-CoV-2 and coronaviruses. This clone has a handful of counts. Its target is unknown. Libraries were prepared by immunoSEQ multiplex PCR; TCRdb keeps only in-frame clonotypes and omits some of them. This table has tens of thousands of clones, 70% to 80% appearing once. The CDR3 is 15 residues long. From germline, CDR1 is LNHDA and CDR2 SQIVND (reference sequence). V gave up 3 bases and J gave up 8 bases; unmatched junction bases: 7. The unexposed donors gave CD4+ T cells in 2011-2018, prior to COVID-19. CD4+ T cells were isolated from the cells after around 11 days of culture.

The sequence was collected from a human donor in good health. Sequencing was carried out using CD4+ T cells from PBMCs, cultured in vitro. The chain employs TRBV19 and TRBJ2-1; TRBD2 agrees at 10 bases. The CDR3 DNA is TGTGCCAGTAGTATTGCAGCGGGAGGGCTCGATGAGCAGTTCTTC. It translates to CASSIAAGGLDEQFF.